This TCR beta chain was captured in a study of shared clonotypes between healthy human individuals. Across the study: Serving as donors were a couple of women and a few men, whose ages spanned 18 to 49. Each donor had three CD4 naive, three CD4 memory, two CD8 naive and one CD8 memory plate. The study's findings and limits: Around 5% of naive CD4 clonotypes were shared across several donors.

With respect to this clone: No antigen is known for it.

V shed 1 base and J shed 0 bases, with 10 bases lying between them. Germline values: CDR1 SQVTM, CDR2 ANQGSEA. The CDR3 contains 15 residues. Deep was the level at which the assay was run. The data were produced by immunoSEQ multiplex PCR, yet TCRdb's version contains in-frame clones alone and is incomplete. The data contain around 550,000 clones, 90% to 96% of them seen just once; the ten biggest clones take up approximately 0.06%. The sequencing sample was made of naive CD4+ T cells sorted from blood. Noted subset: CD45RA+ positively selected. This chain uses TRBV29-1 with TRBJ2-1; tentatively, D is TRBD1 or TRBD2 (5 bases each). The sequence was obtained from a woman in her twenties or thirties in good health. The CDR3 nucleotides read TGCAGCGTTGAAGGGGACCGGAGCTCCTACAATGAGCAGTTCTTC. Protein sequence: CSVEGDRSSYNEQFF.